This record covers a single TCR beta chain. The antigen is undetermined. The CDR3 runs to 14 residues. Germline CDR1 MRHNA, CDR2 SNTAGT. The V gene lost 5 bases and the J gene lost 4 bases, with 11 bases spanning the gap. This entry is derived from a study of T cell responses to AZD1222 COVID-19 vaccine. Study at large: Second doses that came at about 4 or about 12 weeks were put together.

The repertoire was sequenced with immunoSEQ multiplex PCR; TCRdb's copy has only in-frame clones and lacks some. The sample lists approximately 140,000 clones, more than 85% seen once, with 2.5% to 3.5% in the top ten. Notes on the study in general: Seropositivity was recorded at baseline in only a handful of AZD1222 recipients. Regions 160-218 and 743-854 held dominance among vaccine-associated CD4 TCRs, which spanned spike. Recipients of two AZD1222 doses showed rising Spike-specific TCR breadth and depth.

The chain joins TRBV6-4 to TRBJ2-2, with D tentatively TRBD2 (5 bases). Sequences were derived from peripheral blood, sampled on day 0 of AZD1222 vaccination. The clonotype was recovered from an adult in good health. The CDR3 protein is CASSLRAGTGELFF. The CDR3 coding sequence is TGTGCCAGCAGTTTGAGGGCCGGCACCGGGGAGCTGTTTTTT.